The 26 T cell receptor beta chains given below trace back to one sample, sequenced in a study of T-cell reconstitution after alpha-beta-depleted transplantation in children (TCRdb year 2016). In the paper's terms, the treatment or condition label means: allogeneic hematopoietic cell transplantation with graft depleted of TCRalphabeta T cells and CD19 B cells. Library creation used PCR. Sequenced using an Illumina HiSeq 2500. To normalize quantification of the TCRbeta repertoire, the TCR libraries were built with molecular barcoding that relied on unique molecular identifiers. TCRdb cleaned the public reads at Q25 with fastp, built clones with MiXCR and kept in-frame beta chains. Here each entry gathers all rows of one CDR3 protein and keeps the most common genes and DNA. This sample gives more than 200,000 distinct CDR3 sequences in total; about 8.4% of them show up just once. The biggest ten clones account for 35% of the sample.

Sequencing was performed on PBMCs, mostly from graft donor cells, taken 360 days after TCRalphabeta/CD19-depleted stem cell transplant. These TCRs come from a male patient between 2 and 15 years old who had a stem cell transplant for acute myeloid leukemia, so the T cells may come from the graft donor.

A note on this clonotype: It may be a read error: a sequence one base away is much more abundant. The chain recombines TRBV6-1 with TRBJ2-7; TRBD1 agrees at 7 bases. The CDR3 totals 15 residues. CDR1 and CDR2 (germline): MNHNS, SASEGT. CDR3 DNA sequence: TGTGCCAGCAGCGTCGGACAGGTACGCTCCTACGTGCAGTACTTC. Residues: CASSVGQVRSYVQYF.

This clonotype was seen a few times. The V gene is TRBV7-3, the J gene TRBJ2-1; the D gene is possibly TRBD2 (6 bases). CDR1 and CDR2 (germline): SGHTA, FQGTGA. Trimming left V 6 bases short and J 5 bases short, with 14 bases between. There are 14 residues in the CDR3. CDR3 in DNA: TGTGCCAGCAGTTTGGACTACCATAACAATGAGCAGTTCTTC. Translated: CASSLDYHNNEQFF.

This clonotype was picked up a small number of times. The chain recombines TRBV12-5 with TRBJ2-1, with D possibly being TRBD2 (7 bases). CDR1 is LGHNT and CDR2 is FRNRAP in the germline V gene. V lost 2 bases and J 4 bases, leaving 12 bases between the germline ends. This CDR3 region has 15 residues. The CDR3 nucleotides read TGTGCTAGTGGTTTGTGGGGGGGCGCTTACAATGAGCAGTTCTTC. This translates into CASGLWGGAYNEQFF.

In its sample, this clonotype was seen a few times. Here the CDR3 DNA reads TGTGCCACCAGCAGAGACGGGCGGGGGCTCTACGAGCAGTACGTC. Translation: CATSRDGRGLYEQYV. This chain links TRBV15 with TRBJ2-7; tentative D call: TRBD2 (7 bases). Looked up from germline, CDR1 is LNHNV and CDR2 is YYDKDF (reference sequence). CDR3 size: 15 residues. The V gene lost 0 bases and the J gene lost 3 bases, with 12 bases spanning the gap.

This clonotype has at least ten counts. The V gene is TRBV12-3 or TRBV12-4, the J gene TRBJ2-7; possible D gene TRBD1, 6 bases. This CDR3 spans 13 amino acids. V was trimmed by 5 bases and J by 0 bases, leaving 8 bases between them. Here the CDR3 DNA reads TGTGCCAGCAGTACAGGGCGCTCCTACGAGCAGTACTTC. Amino acid sequence: CASSTGRSYEQYF.

There are many counts of this clonotype. Germline is not matched at one junction end, which may reflect a read error. The chain employs TRBV7-7 and TRBJ2-3, with D maybe TRBD1 (6 bases). This CDR3 region has 14 residues. Germline CDR1 is SSHAT and CDR2 is FNYEAQ (reference sequence). CDR3: CASSLAGGLDTQYF. Written as DNA, the CDR3 is TGTGCTAGCAGCTTAGCTGGGGGCCTGGATACGCAGTATTTT. Drawing the rest from reference TRBV7-7 and TRBJ2-3, the complete variable domain is GAGVSQSPRYKVTKRGQDVTLRCDPISSHATLYWYQQALGQGPEFLTYFNYEAQPDKSGLPSDRFSAERPEGSISTLTIQRTEQRDSAMYRCASSLAGGLDTQYFGPGTRLTVL.

This clonotype was seen only a few times. This chain connects TRBV9 to TRBJ2-5; TRBD1 matches at 7 bases. From germline, CDR1 is SGDLS and CDR2 YYNGEE. V was clipped by 0 bases and J by 5 bases; unmatched bases: 16. The CDR3 is 18 amino acids. The CDR3 loop is CASSVAPNRGRGNETQYF. For the CDR3, the DNA is TGTGCCAGCAGCGTAGCGCCAAACAGGGGCCGGGGTAATGAGACCCAGTACTTC. Variable domain in full (rest from reference TRBV9 and TRBJ2-5): DSGVTQTPKHLITATGQRVTLRCSPRSGDLSVYWYQQSLDQGLQFLIQYYNGEERAKGNILERFSAQQFPDLHSELNLSSLELGDSALYFCASSVAPNRGRGNETQYFGPGTRLLVL.

The V and J genes are TRBV6-1 and TRBJ1-1; D gene ambiguous. The CDR3 covers 14 residues. V lost 6 bases and J 10 bases, leaving 21 bases between the germline ends. Germline V gives CDR1 MNHNS, CDR2 SASEGT. This CDR3 is CASRSQEGVGRAFF. CDR3 DNA sequence: TGTGCCAGCAGATCGCAGGAAGGAGTGGGGAGAGCTTTCTTT.

The CDR3 loop reads CASSPGQGYSEAFF. The CDR3 nucleotides read TGTGCCAGCTCACCCGGACAGGGTTACTCTGAAGCTTTCTTT. The rearrangement uses TRBV18 and TRBJ1-1, with 8 bases matching TRBD1. The CDR3 runs to 14 residues. The ends lost 3 bases at V and 6 bases at J; junction bases unmatched: 6. The germline CDR1 and CDR2 sequences are KGHSH and LQKENI.

This clonotype turned up a few times. This rearrangement joins TRBV10-3 to TRBJ2-7, with TRBD2 matching 16 bases. Germline V gives CDR1 ENHRY, CDR2 SYGVKD. V shed 0 bases, J shed 9 bases, and the junction held 5 bases outside the gene matches. This CDR3 contains 16 residues. CDR3 DNA sequence: TGTGCCATCAGTGAGTCCGGGACTAGCGGGAGGGCCTGGCAGTACTTC. It encodes CAISESGTSGRAWQYF.

This clonotype was detected ten times or more. The chain carries TRBV28 and TRBJ2-7; TRBD2 matches 9 bases. Germline assignment: CDR1 MDHEN and CDR2 SYDVKM. There are 14 residues in the CDR3. V shed 8 bases and J 3 bases; nucleotides not matched to a gene: 8. In DNA, the CDR3 is TGTGCCAGCCTGAAGCGGGGGGATTACTACGAGCAGTACGTC. This encodes CASLKRGDYYEQYV.

The CDR3 region is CSARPAISNQPQHF. In nucleotides, the CDR3 is TGCAGTGCTAGACCAGCGATTAGCAATCAGCCCCAGCATTTT. This sequence joins TRBV20-1 and TRBJ1-5, with D unclear. Germline V gives CDR1 DFQATT, CDR2 SNEGSKA (reference sequence). CDR3 length: 14 amino acids. V was clipped by 2 bases and J by 0 bases, with 8 bases between them.

This clonotype was detected only a few times. This chain connects TRBV2 to TRBJ2-7; no definite D call. This CDR3 region has 11 residues. Trimming removed 8 bases at V and 1 base at J, with 6 bases between. CDR1 and CDR2 from the germline V gene are SNHLY and FYNNEI. The CDR3 protein is CASAHSYEQYF. The CDR3 coding sequence is TGTGCCAGCGCCCATTCCTACGAGCAGTACTTC.

This chain's CDR3 is CASSPDRGHTGELFF. The DNA for the CDR3 is TGTGCCAGCTCACCGGACAGGGGTCACACCGGGGAGCTGTTTTTT. The genes are TRBV18 and TRBJ2-2; 9 bases line up with TRBD1. The V segment lost 3 bases and the J segment 3 bases; nucleotides outside the gene matches: 2. Germline V CDR1 and CDR2: KGHSH, LQKENI. This CDR3 has 15 residues. The full variable domain, in which reference TRBV18 and TRBJ2-2 provide the parts outside the CDR3, is NAGVMQNPRHLVRRRGQEARLRCSPMKGHSHVYWYRQLPEEGLKFMVYLQKENIIDESGMPKERFSAEFPKEGPSILRIQQVVRGDSAAYFCASSPDRGHTGELFFGEGSRLTVL.

This clonotype was seen repeatedly, ten times or more. The J gene is TRBJ2-7, the V gene TRBV20-1; no firm D call. The V end lost 0 bases, the J end lost 0 bases, and 18 bases lay between the germline ends. CDR3 length equals 17 residues. The germline CDR1 and CDR2 sequences are DFQATT and SNEGSKA (reference sequence). CDR3 loop: CSARDDGPGRHSYEQYF. The CDR3 region has the DNA TGCAGTGCTAGAGATGATGGGCCAGGTCGACACTCCTACGAGCAGTACTTC.

This clonotype was counted only a few times. The rearrangement joins TRBV29-1 to TRBJ2-1, with 7 positions matching TRBD2. Germline trimming cut 4 bases from V and 0 bases from J; bases unmatched to any gene: 6. The CDR3 consists of 15 residues. The V gene's germline CDR1 is SQVTM and CDR2 ANQGSEA. CDR3 nucleotides: TGCAGCGTTGTCAGACTAGCTATCTCCTACAATGAGCAGTTCTTC. It specifies CSVVRLAISYNEQFF.

The table lists this clonotype with a few counts. CDR3 coding DNA: TGTGCCAGCAGTTTAGCGCAGGATAGAGAGACCCAGTACTTC. Residues: CASSLAQDRETQYF. J is TRBJ2-5 and V is TRBV12-3 or TRBV12-4; D call uncertain. The V and J ends lost 0 bases and 4 bases respectively, with 9 bases between them. This CDR3 comprises 14 residues.

There are many counts of this clonotype. The chain is built from TRBV9 and TRBJ2-2; 12 bases agree with TRBD2. There are 19 residues in the CDR3. J was trimmed by 5 bases and V by 7 bases; bases with no gene match: 18. The germline gives CDR1 SGDLS, CDR2 YYNGEE. CDR3 sequence reads: CASGTGVLAGGPGTGELFF. CDR3 DNA: TGTGCCAGCGGGACAGGGGTTCTAGCGGGAGGGCCGGGGACCGGGGAGCTGTTTTTT.

The chain employs TRBV16 and TRBJ1-5; D may be TRBD1 (5 bases). V was clipped by 0 bases and J by 10 bases, with 16 bases between them. CDR1 and CDR2 (germline): KGHSY, FQNENV. CDR3 length: 15 residues. This CDR3 reads CASSQSPGGVKPQHF. The CDR3 DNA is TGTGCCAGCAGCCAATCGCCGGGGGGGGTGAAACCCCAGCATTTT.

A few counts support this clonotype. J is TRBJ2-5 and V is TRBV10-3, with D possibly TRBD1 on 6 matching bases. The CDR3 consists of 14 residues. Germline V gene data show CDR1 as ENHRY and CDR2 as SYGVKD. V was cut by 4 bases and J by 5 bases, with 14 bases left in between. CDR3: CAISAIRGAETQYF. The CDR3 DNA is TGTGCCATCAGTGCGATCAGGGGTGCGGAGACCCAGTACTTC.

This clonotype came up many times. V gene TRBV11-2 combines with J gene TRBJ1-2; tentatively, D is TRBD1 (6 bases). The CDR3 spans 13 residues. Germline loops: CDR1 SGHAT, CDR2 FQNNGV. Between the trimmed V and J ends, which lost 7 bases and 5 bases, there was a span of 14 bases. This chain's CDR3 is CASTSGAGYGYTF. CDR3 bases: TGTGCCAGCACCTCAGGGGCAGGATATGGCTACACCTTC.

The table lists this clonotype with a few counts. The chain is built from TRBV5-1 and TRBJ2-1; D gene unclear. The CDR3 sequence is 15 residues long. Germline V gene data show CDR1 as SGHRS and CDR2 as YFSETQ. V was pared by 0 bases and J by 4 bases, with 11 bases between. CDR3 sequence reads: CASSLVGGAYNEQFF. DNA of the CDR3: TGCGCCAGCAGCTTGGTGGGCGGTGCATACAATGAGCAGTTCTTC. The full variable domain, completed using reference TRBV5-1 and TRBJ2-1, is KAGVTQTPRYLIKTRGQQVTLSCSPISGHRSVSWYQQTPGQGLQFLFEYFSETQRNKGNFPGRFSGRQFSNSRSEMNVSTLELGDSALYLCASSLVGGAYNEQFFGPGTRLTVL.

This clonotype was counted ten times or more. This chain links TRBV27 with TRBJ2-5; 12 nucleotides line up with TRBD2. V shed 5 bases and J 0 bases; nucleotides not matched to a gene: 10. Germline values: CDR1 MNHEY, CDR2 SMNVEV (reference sequence). The CDR3 runs 18 residues. CDR3 coding DNA: TGTGCCAGCAGTACTAGCGGGGGGCCCACCATAAACCAAGAGACCCAGTACTTC. Translation: CASSTSGGPTINQETQYF.

In this sample, this clonotype turned up many times. The genes are TRBV14 and TRBJ2-3; 15 positions agree with TRBD2. Germline CDR1 SGHDN, CDR2 FVKESK. With V trimmed by 4 bases and J by 1 base, 6 bases remained unmatched. This CDR3 has 18 residues. The CDR3 DNA reads TGTGCCAGCAGCCTCCCGGGACTAGCGGGGGGAGGCACAGATACGCAGTATTTT. Translation gives CASSLPGLAGGGTDTQYF.

There are a few counts of this clonotype. V gene TRBV15 combines with J gene TRBJ2-1; tentatively, D is TRBD2 (6 bases). CDR1 LNHNV and CDR2 YYDKDF come from the germline V gene (reference sequence). The CDR3 runs 18 residues. The ends were cut back, 4 bases at V and 0 bases at J, with 19 bases in the middle. The CDR3 here is CATSNGTQAWGSYNEQFF. DNA for the CDR3: TGTGCCACCAGCAACGGGACTCAAGCTTGGGGCTCCTACAATGAGCAGTTCTTC.

This chain connects TRBV11-2 to TRBJ2-4; D perhaps matches TRBD2 (5 bases). CDR3 size: 18 residues. Trimming shortened V by 0 bases and J by 3 bases, and 18 bases separated the two germline ends. Germline V gives CDR1 SGHAT, CDR2 FQNNGV. The CDR3 sequence is CASSLDRTSGYHKNIQYF. DNA for the CDR3: TGTGCCAGCAGCTTAGACCGAACTAGTGGGTACCACAAAAACATTCAGTACTTC.